These 2 T cell receptor beta chains were all obtained from the same sample, sequenced in a study of neurological immune-mediated disorders. One entry per CDR3 protein results from TCRdb running MiXCR on the 5' RACE reads. The sample has approximately 46,000 distinct CDR3 sequences; roughly 3% are singletons. Material for sequencing was PBMCs. The receptors originated from a woman aged 45-65 years with multiple sclerosis.

This clonotype was counted ten times or more. CDR3 residues: CSARSPSVSYEQYF. The DNA for the CDR3 is TGCAGTGCTAGGTCCCCTAGCGTCTCCTACGAGCAGTACTTC. The genes are TRBV20-1 and TRBJ2-7; D might be TRBD2 (6 bases). Germline lookup yields CDR1 DFQATT and CDR2 SNEGSKA (reference sequence). The CDR3 runs 14 residues. The V end lost 3 bases, the J end lost 0 bases, and 12 bases lay between the germline ends.

There are many counts of this clonotype. This chain connects TRBV7-2 to TRBJ2-5, with D perhaps given as TRBD1 or TRBD2 (5 bases each). The CDR3 contains 16 residues. V dropped 5 bases and J dropped 2 bases, with 18 bases sitting between them. Germline-derived CDR1 and CDR2 are SGHTA and FQGNSA. CDR3 sequence reads: CASSTRDGTAQETQYF. CDR3 coding DNA: TGTGCCAGCAGCACCCGAGACGGGACCGCGCAAGAGACCCAGTACTTC.